The clone carrying this T cell receptor beta chain was seen a handful of times. Antigen unknown. This sample is drawn from a study of T-cell memory formation after mild COVID-19. Points from the study as a whole: Second-wave clones with a day 37 peak had unconfirmed SARS-CoV-2 specificity.

TCRdb re-called the 5' RACE reads through MiXCR, storing one row per CDR3 protein. Among roughly 240,000 distinct CDR3 sequences, 15% to 20% were seen once, and the ten largest hold roughly a fifth. The CDR3 is 13 amino acids. The germline V and J ends were trimmed by 6 bases and 0 bases, with 10 bases remaining between them. Germline CDR1 SGHDT, CDR2 YYEEEE. J is TRBJ2-7 and V is TRBV5-6, with a weak D call TRBD1 (6 bases). Sequencing input: PBMCs or a T cell subset sorted from them (not recorded which). This sequence originates from a man aged 18 to 30 who had mild COVID-19 (a few samples of this study predate the infection). Cell type and time point are not known. The CDR3 sequence is CASNSDSSYEQYF. The CDR3 DNA reads TGTGCCAGCAACTCGGACAGCTCCTACGAGCAGTACTTC.